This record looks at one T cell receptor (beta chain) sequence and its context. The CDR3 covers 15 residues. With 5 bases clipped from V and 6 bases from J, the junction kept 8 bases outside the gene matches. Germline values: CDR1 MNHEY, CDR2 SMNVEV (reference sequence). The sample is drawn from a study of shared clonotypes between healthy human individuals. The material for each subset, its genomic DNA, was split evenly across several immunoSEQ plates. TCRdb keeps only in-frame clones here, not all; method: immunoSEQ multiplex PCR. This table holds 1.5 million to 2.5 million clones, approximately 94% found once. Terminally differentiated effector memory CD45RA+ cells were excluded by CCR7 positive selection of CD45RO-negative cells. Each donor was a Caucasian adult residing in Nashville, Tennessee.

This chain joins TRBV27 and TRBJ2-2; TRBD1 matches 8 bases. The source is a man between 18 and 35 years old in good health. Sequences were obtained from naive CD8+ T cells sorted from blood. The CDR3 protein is CASSPWAGGPGELFF. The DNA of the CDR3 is TGTGCCAGCAGTCCCTGGGCAGGGGGCCCCGGGGAGCTGTTTTTT.